Described below is a single TCR beta chain sequence and its context. Its target is unknown. The sample originates from a study of blood T cells in healthy people across ages. A second PCR of roughly 6 to 12 cycles used a sample-barcoded 5' primer and a J-beta primer mix. Samples each returned at least 3 million CDR3-containing paired-end reads. TCRdb redid the calling of the 5' RACE reads with MiXCR, one entry per CDR3 protein. The data hold more than 800,000 distinct CDR3 sequences, with more than 25% observed a single time. Study findings and constraints: In older individuals, TCR beta diversity per million T cells was lower, falling roughly linearly with age. Long-lived donors exceeded aged donors in naive CD4+ cells and diversity.

Sequenced: blood. The sequence was obtained from a woman aged 80 or over in good health.

The CDR3, as DNA: TGTGCCAGCAGTCCCGGACAGGGATTGCCTCAGTACTTC. Translated: CASSPGQGLPQYF. V is TRBV27 and J is TRBJ2-4; TRBD1 aligns across 8 bases. Germline V gene sequence: CDR1 MNHEY, CDR2 SMNVEV (reference sequence). The CDR3 runs to 13 residues. V was clipped by 5 bases and J by 12 bases; unmatched bases: 9.